The 9 T cell receptor beta chains below were found in one sample sequenced in a study of T cell repertoires and HLA-DP antigens (dated by TCRdb to 2017 to 2018). The antigens for these receptors are not known. Preparation of the library involved the immunoSEQ multiplex PCR assay. In TCRdb, the immuneACCESS table is reduced to in-frame sequences with V and J assigned. These tables do not hold every clone; where another copy was compared, an unresolved V gene accounts for under half, and the others remain unexplained. For this sample the table gives around 100,000 clones, of which approximately 92% were detected only once. The biggest ten clones account for 0.25% to 0.3% of the sample. Sequencing input: CD4+ T cells from PBMCs. These receptors originate from a woman aged 18-29 years in good health and CMV-seronegative.

The V gene is TRBV18, the J gene TRBJ2-1; weak D call: TRBD1 (6 bases). CDR1 KGHSH and CDR2 LQKENI come from the germline V gene. This CDR3 has 13 amino acids. The germline V and J ends were trimmed by 6 bases and 5 bases, with 11 bases remaining between them. CDR3 in DNA: TGTGCCAGCTCTCCAGACAGGAACAATGAGCAGTTCTTC. Protein product: CASSPDRNNEQFF. The full variable domain, in which reference TRBV18 and TRBJ2-1 provide the parts outside the CDR3, is NAGVMQNPRHLVRRRGQEARLRCSPMKGHSHVYWYRQLPEEGLKFMVYLQKENIIDESGMPKERFSAEFPKEGPSILRIQQVVRGDSAAYFCASSPDRNNEQFFGPGTRLTVL.

This clone was picked up one time. The rearrangement links TRBV6-5 to TRBJ1-2, with D possibly TRBD1 on 5 matching bases. V lost 11 bases to trimming and J lost 3 bases, with 19 bases between them. This CDR3 has 14 residues. CDR1 is MNHEY, CDR2 SVGAGI, per germline. The CDR3 coding sequence is TGTGCCGTGGCGGTGGGGGGAAACCACTATGGCTACACCTTC. Amino acids: CAVAVGGNHYGYTF.

The V and J genes are TRBV5-4 and TRBJ2-3, with 11 bases identical to TRBD2. CDR1 is SGHNT and CDR2 is YYREEE in the germline V gene (reference sequence). V lost 0 bases to trimming and J lost 3 bases; unmatched junction nucleotides: 6. CDR3 length equals 17 residues. DNA for the CDR3: TGTGCCAGCAGCTTGGAACCACTAGCGGGGGTAACAGATACGCAGTATTTT. As protein: CASSLEPLAGVTDTQYF.

The chain has TRBV7-9 and TRBJ2-1; 11 bases align to TRBD2. Trimming removed 5 bases from V and 0 bases from J; junction bases left unmatched: 6. There are 17 residues in the CDR3. CDR1 is SEHNR, CDR2 FQNEAQ, per germline (reference sequence). This chain's CDR3 is CASSRGTSGISYNEQFF. The CDR3 DNA follows: TGTGCCAGCAGCCGCGGGACTAGCGGAATCTCCTACAATGAGCAGTTCTTC.

In this sample, this clone turned up once. The gene calls are TRBV5-4 and TRBJ1-1; the D is unclear. Trimming cost V 4 bases and J 0 bases, with 13 bases left between them. This CDR3 has 15 amino acids. Germline loops: CDR1 SGHNT, CDR2 YYREEE (reference sequence). Here the CDR3 DNA reads TGTGCCAGCAGCCGAGTGGCAGGAATGAACACTGAAGCTTTCTTT. It codes for CASSRVAGMNTEAFF. Full variable domain (rest looked up from reference TRBV5-4 and TRBJ1-1): ETGVTQSPTHLIKTRGQQVTLRCSSQSGHNTVSWYQQALGQGPQFIFQYYREEENGRGNFPPRFSGLQFPNYSSELNVNALELDDSALYLCASSRVAGMNTEAFFGQGTRLTVV.

This clone came up a few times. V usage is TRBV5-4 and J usage is TRBJ1-2, with 7 bases matching TRBD1. V shed 2 bases and J 4 bases; nucleotides not matched to a gene: 5. This CDR3 is built from 14 residues. CDR1 and CDR2 from the germline V gene are SGHNT and YYREEE (reference sequence). The CDR3 loop is CASSFSGQVYGYTF. DNA of the CDR3: TGTGCCAGCAGCTTCTCTGGACAGGTCTATGGCTACACCTTC.

The rearrangement links TRBV30 to TRBJ2-2; TRBD1 or TRBD2 may be the D gene (5 bases each). V was shortened by 8 bases and J by 1 base, with 23 bases between the two germline ends. Germline CDR1 is GTSNPN and CDR2 is SVGIG (reference sequence). This CDR3 region has 17 residues. CDR3: CAGTPGHLLGNTGELFF. The CDR3 DNA is TGTGCCGGGACCCCGGGGCACTTATTAGGGAACACCGGGGAGCTGTTTTTT.

The chain combines TRBV28 with TRBJ1-1; TRBD1 agrees at 7 bases. Trimming at V came to 3 bases and at J to 0 bases, leaving 7 bases not matched to a gene. CDR1 and CDR2 from the germline V gene are MDHEN and SYDVKM. The length of the CDR3 is 16 residues. The CDR3 loop is CASSFIVDRVNTEAFF. The CDR3 DNA is TGTGCCAGCAGTTTTATCGTCGACAGGGTGAACACTGAAGCTTTCTTT.

The chain joins TRBV6-5 to TRBJ1-3; tentative D call: TRBD1 (6 bases). Germline V lookup: CDR1 MNHEY, CDR2 SVGAGI. The CDR3 loop spans 13 amino acids. V was trimmed by 2 bases and J by 9 bases, leaving 11 bases between them. The CDR3 sequence is CASSYGQIGTIYF. Here the CDR3 DNA reads TGTGCCAGCAGTTACGGACAGATCGGCACCATATATTTT.